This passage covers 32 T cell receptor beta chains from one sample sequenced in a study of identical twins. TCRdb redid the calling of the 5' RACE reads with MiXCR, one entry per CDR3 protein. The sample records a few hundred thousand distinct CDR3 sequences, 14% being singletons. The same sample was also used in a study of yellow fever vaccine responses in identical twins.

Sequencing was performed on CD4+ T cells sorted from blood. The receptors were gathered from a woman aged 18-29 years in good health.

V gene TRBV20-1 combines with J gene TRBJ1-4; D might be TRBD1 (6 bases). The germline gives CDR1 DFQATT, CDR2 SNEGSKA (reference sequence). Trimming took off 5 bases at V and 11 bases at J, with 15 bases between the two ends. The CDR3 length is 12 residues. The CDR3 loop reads CSAQGLMGKLFF. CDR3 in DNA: TGCAGTGCTCAGGGGTTAATGGGGAAACTGTTTTTT.

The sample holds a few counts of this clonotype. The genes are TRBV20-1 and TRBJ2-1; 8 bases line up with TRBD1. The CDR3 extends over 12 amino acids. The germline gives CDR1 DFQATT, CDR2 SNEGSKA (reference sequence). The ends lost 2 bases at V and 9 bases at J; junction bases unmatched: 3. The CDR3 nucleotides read TGCAGTGCTAGACCAGGGGGCGGTGAGCAGTTCTTC. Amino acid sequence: CSARPGGGEQFF.

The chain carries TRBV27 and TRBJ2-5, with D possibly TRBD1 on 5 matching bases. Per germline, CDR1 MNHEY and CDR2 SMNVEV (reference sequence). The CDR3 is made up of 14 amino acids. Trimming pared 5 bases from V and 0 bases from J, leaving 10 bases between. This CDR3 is CASSPRVNQETQYF. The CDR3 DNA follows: TGTGCCAGCAGTCCCAGGGTTAACCAAGAGACCCAGTACTTC.

CDR3 coding DNA: TGTGCCATCAGTGAGTCGCAGATCCTGTCAGATACGCAGTATTTT. Translation: CAISESQILSDTQYF. The genes are TRBV10-3 and TRBJ2-3; D not resolved. The germline V and J ends were trimmed by 0 bases and 4 bases, with 11 bases remaining between them. The CDR3 totals 15 residues. Germline V gene lookup returns CDR1 ENHRY and CDR2 SYGVKD.

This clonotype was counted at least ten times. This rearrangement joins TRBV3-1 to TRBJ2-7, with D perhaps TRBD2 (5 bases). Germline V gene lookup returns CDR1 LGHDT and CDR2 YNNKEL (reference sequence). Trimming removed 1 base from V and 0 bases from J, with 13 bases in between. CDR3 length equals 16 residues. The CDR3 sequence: CASSQGLALSSYEQYF. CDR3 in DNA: TGTGCCAGCAGCCAAGGGCTAGCTCTGAGCTCCTACGAGCAGTACTTC.

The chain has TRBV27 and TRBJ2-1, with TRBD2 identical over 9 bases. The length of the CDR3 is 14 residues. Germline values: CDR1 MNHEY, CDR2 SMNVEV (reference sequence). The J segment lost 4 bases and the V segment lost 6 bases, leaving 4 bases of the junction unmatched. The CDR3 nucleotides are TGTGCCAGCAGAACAGCGGGGGGATACAATGAGCAGTTCTTC. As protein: CASRTAGGYNEQFF.

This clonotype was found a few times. The CDR3 sequence is CASSLASAETQYF. In DNA, the CDR3 is TGTGCCAGCAGTTTAGCCTCGGCAGAGACCCAGTACTTC. This chain links TRBV12-3 or TRBV12-4 with TRBJ2-5; D remains ambiguous. V was clipped by 0 bases and J by 4 bases, with 6 bases between them. This CDR3 region has 13 residues.

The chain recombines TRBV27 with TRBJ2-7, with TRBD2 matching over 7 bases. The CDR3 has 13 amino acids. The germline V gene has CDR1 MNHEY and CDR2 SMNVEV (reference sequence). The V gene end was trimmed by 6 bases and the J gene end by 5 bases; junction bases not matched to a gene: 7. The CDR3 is CASSLSGNNEQYF. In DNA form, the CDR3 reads TGTGCCAGCAGCTTGAGCGGGAACAACGAGCAGTACTTC.

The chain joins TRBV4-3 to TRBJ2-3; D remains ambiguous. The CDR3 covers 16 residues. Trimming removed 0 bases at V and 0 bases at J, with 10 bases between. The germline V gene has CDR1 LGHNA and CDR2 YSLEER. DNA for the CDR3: TGCGCCAGCAGCCAAGACGCGGTGGGTAGCACAGATACGCAGTATTTT. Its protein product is CASSQDAVGSTDTQYF.

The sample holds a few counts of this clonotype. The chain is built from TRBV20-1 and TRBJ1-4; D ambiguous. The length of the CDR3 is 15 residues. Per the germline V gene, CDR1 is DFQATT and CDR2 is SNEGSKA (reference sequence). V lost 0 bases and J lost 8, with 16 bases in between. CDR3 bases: TGCAGTGCTAGAGAGGGAACGAAATCGCACGAAAAACTGTTTTTT. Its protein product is CSAREGTKSHEKLFF.

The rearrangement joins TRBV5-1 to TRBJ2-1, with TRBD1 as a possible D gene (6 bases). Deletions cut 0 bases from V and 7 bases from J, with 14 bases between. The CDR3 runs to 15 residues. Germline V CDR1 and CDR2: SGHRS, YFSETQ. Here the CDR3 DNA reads TGCGCCAGCAGCTTGGTTACAGGGCAAGATAATGAGCAGTTCTTC. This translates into CASSLVTGQDNEQFF.

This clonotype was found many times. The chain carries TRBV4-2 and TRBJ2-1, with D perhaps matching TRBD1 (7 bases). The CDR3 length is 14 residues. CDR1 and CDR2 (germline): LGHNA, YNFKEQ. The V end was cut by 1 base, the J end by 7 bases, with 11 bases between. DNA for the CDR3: TGTGCCAGCAGCCAAGGGGCAGGGGGGAATGAGCAGTTCTTC. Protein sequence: CASSQGAGGNEQFF.

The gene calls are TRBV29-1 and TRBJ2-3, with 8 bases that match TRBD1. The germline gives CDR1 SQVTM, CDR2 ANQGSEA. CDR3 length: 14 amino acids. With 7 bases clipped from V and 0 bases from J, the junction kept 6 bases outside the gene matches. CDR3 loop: CSARDRTSTDTQYF. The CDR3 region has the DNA TGCAGCGCTCGGGACAGGACTAGCACAGATACGCAGTATTTT.

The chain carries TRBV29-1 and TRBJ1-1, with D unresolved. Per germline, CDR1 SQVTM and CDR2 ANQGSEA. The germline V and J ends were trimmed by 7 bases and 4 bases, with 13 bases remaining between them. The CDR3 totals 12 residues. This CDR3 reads CSASGWGTEAFF. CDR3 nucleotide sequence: TGCAGCGCCTCTGGGTGGGGCACTGAAGCTTTCTTT.

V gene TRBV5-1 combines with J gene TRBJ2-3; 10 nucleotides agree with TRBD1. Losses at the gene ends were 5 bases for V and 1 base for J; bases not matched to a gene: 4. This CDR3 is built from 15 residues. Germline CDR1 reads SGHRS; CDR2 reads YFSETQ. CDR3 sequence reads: CASRAGTGGTDTQYF. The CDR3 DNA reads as TGCGCCAGCAGGGCCGGGACAGGGGGCACAGATACGCAGTATTTT.

CDR3 nucleotides: TGCGCCAGCAGCCCGGACAGTTTACCCTCTGGGGCCAACGTCCTGACTTTC. Translation: CASSPDSLPSGANVLTF. The chain carries TRBV10-2 and TRBJ2-6; possibly TRBD1 for D (6 bases). The CDR3 has 17 residues. V dropped 6 bases and J dropped 0 bases, with 15 bases sitting between them. The germline V gene encodes CDR1 WSHSY and CDR2 SAAADI.

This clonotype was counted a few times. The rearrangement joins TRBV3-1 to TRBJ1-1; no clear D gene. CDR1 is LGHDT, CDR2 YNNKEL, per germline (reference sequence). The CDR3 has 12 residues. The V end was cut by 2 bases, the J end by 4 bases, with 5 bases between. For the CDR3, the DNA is TGTGCCAGCAGCCAATCCGTCACTGAAGCTTTCTTT. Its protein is CASSQSVTEAFF.

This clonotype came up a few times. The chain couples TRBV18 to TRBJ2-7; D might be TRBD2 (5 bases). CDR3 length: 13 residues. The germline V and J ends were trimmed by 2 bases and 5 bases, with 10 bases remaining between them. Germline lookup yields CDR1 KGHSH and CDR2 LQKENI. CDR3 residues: CASSPRELDEQYF. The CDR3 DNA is TGTGCCAGCTCACCAAGGGAGCTCGACGAGCAGTACTTC.

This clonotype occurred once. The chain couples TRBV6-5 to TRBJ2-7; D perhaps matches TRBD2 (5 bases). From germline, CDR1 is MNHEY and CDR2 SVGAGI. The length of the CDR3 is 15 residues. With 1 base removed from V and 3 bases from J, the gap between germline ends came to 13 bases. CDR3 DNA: TGTGCCAGCAGTTACTTGGTTGGACTCCGCTACGAGCAGTACTTC. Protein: CASSYLVGLRYEQYF.

The CDR3 protein is CASSGGLQGQPQHF. The CDR3 DNA is TGTGCCTCTTCCGGGGGGCTTCAAGGTCAGCCCCAGCATTTT. The V call is TRBV28, the J call TRBJ1-5; perhaps TRBD1 as D (6 bases). Trimming pared 11 bases from V and 6 bases from J, leaving 20 bases between. Germline-derived CDR1 and CDR2 are MDHEN and SYDVKM. The CDR3 is 14 amino acids. Together with reference TRBV28 and TRBJ1-5, the CDR3 gives the full variable domain: DVKVTQSSRYLVKRTGEKVFLECVQDMDHENMFWYRQDPGLGLRLIYFSYDVKMKEKGDIPEGYSVSREKKERFSLILESASTNQTSMYLCASSGGLQGQPQHFGDGTRLSIL.

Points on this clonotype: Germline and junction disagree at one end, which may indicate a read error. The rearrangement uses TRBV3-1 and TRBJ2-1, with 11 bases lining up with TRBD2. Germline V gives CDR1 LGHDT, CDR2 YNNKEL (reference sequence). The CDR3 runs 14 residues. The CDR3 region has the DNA TGTGCCAGCCGCACTAGCGGGGGAAGGGATGAGCAGTCCTTC. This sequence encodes CASRTSGGRDEQSF.

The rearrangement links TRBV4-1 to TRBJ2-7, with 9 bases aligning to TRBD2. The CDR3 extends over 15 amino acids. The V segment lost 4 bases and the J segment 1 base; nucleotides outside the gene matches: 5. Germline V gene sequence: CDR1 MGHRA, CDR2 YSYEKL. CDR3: CASSRNLAGSYEQYF. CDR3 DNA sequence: TGCGCCAGCAGCCGAAACCTAGCGGGGTCCTACGAGCAGTACTTC.

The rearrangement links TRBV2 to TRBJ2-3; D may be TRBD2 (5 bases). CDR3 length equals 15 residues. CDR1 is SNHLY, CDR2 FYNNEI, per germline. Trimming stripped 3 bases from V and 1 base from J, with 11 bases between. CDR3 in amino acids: CASSDRGVGTDTQYF. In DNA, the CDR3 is TGTGCCAGCAGTGACCGGGGAGTGGGCACAGATACGCAGTATTTT.

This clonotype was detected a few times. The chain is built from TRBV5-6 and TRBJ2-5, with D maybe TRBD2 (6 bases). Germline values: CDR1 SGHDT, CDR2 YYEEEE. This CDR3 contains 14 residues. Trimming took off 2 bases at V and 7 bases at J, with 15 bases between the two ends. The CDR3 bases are TGTGCCAGCAGCTTTGGAGGGACTGGAGGGACCCAGTACTTC. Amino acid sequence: CASSFGGTGGTQYF.

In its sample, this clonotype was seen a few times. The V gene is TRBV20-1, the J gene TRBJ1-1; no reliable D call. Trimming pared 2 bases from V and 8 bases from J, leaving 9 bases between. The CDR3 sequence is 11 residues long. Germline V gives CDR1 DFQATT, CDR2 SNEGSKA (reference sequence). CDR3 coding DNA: TGCAGTGCTAGACGAGACTTAGAAGCTTTCTTT. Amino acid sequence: CSARRDLEAFF.

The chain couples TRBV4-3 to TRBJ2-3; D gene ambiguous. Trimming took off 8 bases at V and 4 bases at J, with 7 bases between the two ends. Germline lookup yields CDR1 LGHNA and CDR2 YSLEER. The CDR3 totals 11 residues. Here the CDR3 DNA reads TGCGCCAGCGGAGTTTCAGATACGCAGTATTTT. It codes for CASGVSDTQYF.

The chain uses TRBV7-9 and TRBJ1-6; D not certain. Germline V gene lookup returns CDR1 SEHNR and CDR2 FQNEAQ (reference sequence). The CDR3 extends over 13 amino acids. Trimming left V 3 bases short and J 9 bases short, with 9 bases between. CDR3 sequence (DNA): TGTGCCAGCAGCTTGCCCCAAGGTTCACCCCTCCACTTT. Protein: CASSLPQGSPLHF.

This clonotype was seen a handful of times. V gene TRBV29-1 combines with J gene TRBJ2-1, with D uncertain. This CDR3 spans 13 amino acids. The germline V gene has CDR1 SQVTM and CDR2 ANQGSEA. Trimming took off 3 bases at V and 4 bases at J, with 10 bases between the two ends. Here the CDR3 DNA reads TGCAGCGTTGATGGCCCCCGATACAATGAGCAGTTCTTC. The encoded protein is CSVDGPRYNEQFF.

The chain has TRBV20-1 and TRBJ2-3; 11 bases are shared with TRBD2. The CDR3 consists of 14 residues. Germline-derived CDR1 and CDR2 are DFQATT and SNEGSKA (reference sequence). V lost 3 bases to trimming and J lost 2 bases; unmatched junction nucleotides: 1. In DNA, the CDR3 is TGCAGTGCTAGGGGACTAGCGGCCACAGATACGCAGTATTTT. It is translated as CSARGLAATDTQYF.

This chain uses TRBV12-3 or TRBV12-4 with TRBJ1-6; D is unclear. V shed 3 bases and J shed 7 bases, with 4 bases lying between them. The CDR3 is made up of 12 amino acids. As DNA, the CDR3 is TGTGCCAGCAGTTTTGGGAATTCACCCCTCCACTTT. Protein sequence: CASSFGNSPLHF.

The CDR3, as DNA: TGTGCCAGCAGCTTGGCGGCTCTTTGGGCGGGGGGATACAATGAGCAGTTCTTC. Its translation: CASSLAALWAGGYNEQFF. The rearrangement links TRBV5-4 to TRBJ2-1; 8 bases fit TRBD2. The CDR3 covers 18 residues. Germline V lookup: CDR1 SGHNT, CDR2 YYREEE (reference sequence). With V trimmed by 0 bases and J by 4 bases, 12 bases remained unmatched.

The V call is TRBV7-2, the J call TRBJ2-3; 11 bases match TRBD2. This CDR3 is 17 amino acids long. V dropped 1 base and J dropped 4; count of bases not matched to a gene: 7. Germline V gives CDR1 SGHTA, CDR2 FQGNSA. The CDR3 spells CASSLGLAGGNADTQYF. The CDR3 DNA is TGTGCCAGCAGCTTAGGCCTAGCGGGGGGCAACGCAGATACGCAGTATTTT.